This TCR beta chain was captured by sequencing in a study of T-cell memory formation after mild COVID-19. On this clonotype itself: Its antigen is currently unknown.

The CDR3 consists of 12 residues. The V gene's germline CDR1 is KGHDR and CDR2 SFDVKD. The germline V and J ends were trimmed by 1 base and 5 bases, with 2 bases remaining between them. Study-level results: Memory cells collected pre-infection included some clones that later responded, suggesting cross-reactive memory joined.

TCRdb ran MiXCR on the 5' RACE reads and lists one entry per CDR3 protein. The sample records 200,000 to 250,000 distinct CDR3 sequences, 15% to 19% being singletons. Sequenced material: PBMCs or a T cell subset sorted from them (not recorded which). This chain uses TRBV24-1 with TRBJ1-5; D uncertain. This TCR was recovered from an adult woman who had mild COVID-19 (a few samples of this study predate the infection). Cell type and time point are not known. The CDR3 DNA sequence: TGTGCCACCAGTGATTTCGATCAGCCCCAGCATTTT. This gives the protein CATSDFDQPQHF.